A selection of T cell receptor beta chains follows, all from one sample in a study of blood T cells in healthy people across ages. TCRdb used MiXCR to reprocess the 5' RACE reads, holding one entry per CDR3 protein. Among more than 1 million distinct CDR3 sequences listed, 35% to 55% were seen once. Sequencing used blood. The receptors stem from a woman aged 60-75 years in good health. Both conserved end residues are part of each CDR3. D genes are given only for firm matches. Rows give clone size only sometimes, using once, few, many, or a class for an expanded clone.

V: TRBV4-1
D: NA
size: NA
J: TRBJ2-1
CDR3: CASSQDGGFAQFF
DNA: TGCGCCAGCAGCCAAGACGGAGGCTTTGCGCAGTTCTTC

V: TRBV12-3/TRBV12-4
D: NA
size: NA
J: TRBJ2-3
CDR3: CASGNHGGSTDTQYF
DNA: TGTGCCAGCGGAAACCACGGAGGGAGCACAGATACGCAGTATTTT

V: TRBV24-1
D: NA
size: NA
J: TRBJ2-2
CDR3: CATSDPRYGELFF
DNA: TGTGCCACCAGTGATCCCCGTTACGGGGAGCTGTTTTTT

V: TRBV15
D: NA
size: NA
J: TRBJ2-7
CDR3: CATSRSPRFDEQYF
DNA: TGTGCCACCAGCAGATCCCCACGGTTCGACGAGCAGTACTTC

V: TRBV20-1
D: NA
size: NA
J: TRBJ1-5
CDR3: CSARDPRANQPQHF
DNA: TGCAGTGCTAGAGATCCGAGGGCGAATCAGCCCCAGCATTTT

V: TRBV20-1
D: NA
size: NA
J: TRBJ2-3
CDR3: CSASDTQYF
DNA: TGCAGTGCCTCGGATACGCAGTATTTT

V: TRBV29-1
D: NA
size: NA
J: TRBJ2-1
CDR3: CSVEGQVASYNEQFF
DNA: TGCAGCGTTGAAGGGCAGGTGGCCTCCTACAATGAGCAGTTCTTC

V: TRBV11-3
D: TRBD1
size: NA
J: TRBJ2-1
CDR3: CASSPGTGVSYNEQFF
DNA: TGTGCCAGCAGCCCAGGGACAGGGGTATCCTACAATGAGCAGTTCTTC

V: TRBV7-6
D: TRBD2
size: NA
J: TRBJ2-1
CDR3: CASSFGGGTNDNEQFF
DNA: TGTGCCAGCAGCTTCGGGGGGGGGACTAACGACAATGAGCAGTTCTTC

V: TRBV9
D: TRBD1
size: NA
J: TRBJ2-7
CDR3: CASSVGTGDSYEQYF
DNA: TGTGCCAGCAGCGTAGGGACAGGGGATTCGTACGAGCAGTACTTC

V: TRBV27
D: TRBD2
size: NA
J: TRBJ2-1
CDR3: CASSLTRLGLANNEQFF
DNA: TGTGCCAGCAGTTTAACAAGGCTCGGACTAGCGAACAATGAGCAGTTCTTC

V: TRBV6-5
D: NA
size: NA
J: TRBJ2-1
CDR3: CASSFMDEQFF
DNA: TGTGCCAGCAGTTTCATGGATGAGCAGTTCTTC

V: TRBV27
D: TRBD1
size: NA
J: TRBJ2-3
CDR3: CASSFIVGPGQGTDTQYF
DNA: TGCGCCAGCAGTTTCATCGTGGGCCCGGGACAGGGTACAGATACGCAGTATTTT

V: TRBV2
D: NA
size: NA
J: TRBJ2-1
CDR3: CASSGRVGEQFF
DNA: TGTGCCAGCAGTGGACGGGTTGGTGAGCAGTTCTTC

V: TRBV20-1
D: NA
size: few
J: TRBJ1-2
CDR3: CSARDLQGWYGYTF
DNA: TGCAGTGCTAGAGATCTCCAGGGGTGGTATGGCTACACCTTC

V: TRBV12-3/TRBV12-4
D: NA
size: NA
J: TRBJ1-5
CDR3: CASTRDREPQHF
DNA: TGTGCCAGCACCCGTGACCGGGAGCCCCAGCATTTT

V: TRBV6-5
D: TRBD1
size: few
J: TRBJ2-7
CDR3: CASSYGLGLGQGIHEQYF
DNA: TGTGCCAGCAGTTACGGTTTAGGATTGGGACAGGGAATCCACGAGCAGTACTTC

V: TRBV6-5
D: NA
size: many
J: TRBJ1-2
CDR3: CASRPGPKDYGYTF
DNA: TGTGCCAGCAGACCCGGCCCCAAAGACTATGGCTACACCTTC

V: TRBV10-3
D: TRBD2
size: NA
J: TRBJ2-1
CDR3: CAIASGASSYNEQFF
DNA: TGTGCCATCGCTAGCGGGGCTAGCTCCTACAATGAGCAGTTCTTC

V: TRBV29-1
D: NA
size: many
J: TRBJ1-2
CDR3: CSVEGTDYGYTF
DNA: TGCAGCGTTGAAGGGACAGACTATGGCTACACCTTC

V: TRBV27
D: TRBD2
size: few
J: TRBJ2-5
CDR3: CASSSASGRQETQYF
DNA: TGTGCCAGCAGTTCGGCTAGCGGGCGACAAGAGACCCAGTACTTC

V: TRBV7-8
D: NA
size: NA
J: TRBJ2-1
CDR3: CASSLSSFSYNEQFF
DNA: TGTGCCAGCAGCTTAAGTTCCTTCTCCTACAATGAGCAGTTCTTC

V: TRBV27
D: NA
size: NA
J: TRBJ1-1
CDR3: CASSVSGYTEAFF
DNA: TGTGCCAGCAGTGTGAGTGGGTACACTGAAGCTTTCTTT

V: TRBV28
D: TRBD2
size: NA
J: TRBJ2-3
CDR3: CASISSSGDGTDTQYF
DNA: TGTGCCAGCATTTCGTCTAGCGGAGACGGGACAGATACGCAGTATTTT